This is a list of T cell receptor beta chains from one sample in a study of T cell responses to AZD1222 COVID-19 vaccine. Some clones are missing from TCRdb's copy, which holds only in-frame ones; the method was immunoSEQ multiplex PCR. The repertoire holds about 120,000 clones, around 86% seen once, with roughly 7.7% in the top ten. The specimen comprised peripheral blood, sampled on day 0 of AZD1222 vaccination. The receptors were sampled from an adult in good health. CDR3s include the opening cysteine and the closing phenylalanine or tryptophan. The D gene is left open where the match is weak. Clone size appears in some rows only: once, few, many, or a class for an expanded clone.

v_gene,abundance,d_gene,CDR3aa
TRBV7-9,-,-,CASSLVPAGNTGELFF
TRBV11-2,-,-,CASSLTGPNAAYEQYF
TRBV9,-,-,CASSLASVQETQYF
TRBV9,-,-,CASSGILLVNYGYTF
TRBV7-3,-,TRBD2,CASRLAGGGNEQFF
TRBV7-3,few,TRBD2,CASSPVLAVEGTDTQYF
TRBV9,-,TRBD2,CASSVRLARGDEQFF
TRBV5-1,-,TRBD2,CASSLLGASGGYYNEQFF
TRBV28,-,-,CASSPTIRGRAQYF
TRBV3-1/TRBV3-2,-,TRBD2,CASSQEPSSGGLSGTDTQYF
TRBV9,-,-,CASSVAVNTEAFF
TRBV19,-,TRBD2,CASSISGGAGETQYF
TRBV20-1,few,-,CSYSAGEQYF
TRBV7-6,-,TRBD2,CASSLAVGLAQTYEQYF